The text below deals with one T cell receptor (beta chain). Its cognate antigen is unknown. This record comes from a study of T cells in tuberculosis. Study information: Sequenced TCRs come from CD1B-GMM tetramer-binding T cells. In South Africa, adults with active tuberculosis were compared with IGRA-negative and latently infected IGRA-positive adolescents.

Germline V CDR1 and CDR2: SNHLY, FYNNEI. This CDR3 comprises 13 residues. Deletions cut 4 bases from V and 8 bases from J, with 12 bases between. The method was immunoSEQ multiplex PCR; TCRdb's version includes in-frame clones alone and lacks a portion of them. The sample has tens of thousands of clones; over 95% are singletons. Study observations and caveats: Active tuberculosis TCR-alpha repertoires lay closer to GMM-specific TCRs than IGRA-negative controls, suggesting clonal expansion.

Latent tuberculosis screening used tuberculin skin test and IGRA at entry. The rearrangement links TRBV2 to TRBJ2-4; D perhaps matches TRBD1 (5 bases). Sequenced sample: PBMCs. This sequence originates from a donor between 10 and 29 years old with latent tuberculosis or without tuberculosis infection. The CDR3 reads CASSGRGSDIQYF. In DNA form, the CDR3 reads TGTGCCAGCAGTGGTAGGGGATCCGACATTCAGTACTTC.